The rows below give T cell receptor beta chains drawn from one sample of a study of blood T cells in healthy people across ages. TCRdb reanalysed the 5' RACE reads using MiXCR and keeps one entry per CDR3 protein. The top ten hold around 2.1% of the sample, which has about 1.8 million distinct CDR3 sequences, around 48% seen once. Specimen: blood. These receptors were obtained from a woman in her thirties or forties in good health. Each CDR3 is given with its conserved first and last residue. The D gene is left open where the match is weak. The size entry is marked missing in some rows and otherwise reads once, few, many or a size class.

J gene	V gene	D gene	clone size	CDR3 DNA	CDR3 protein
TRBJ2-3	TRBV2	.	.	TGTGCCAGCAAGAAGGGGGAGACAGATACGCAGTATTTT	CASKKGETDTQYF
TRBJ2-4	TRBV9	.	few	TGTGCCAGCAGCGCACAAGGGGGGAAAAACATTCAGTACTTC	CASSAQGGKNIQYF
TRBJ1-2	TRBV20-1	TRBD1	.	TGCAGTGCCCTAGAGCGACAGGGGGTAGTTGGCTACACCTTC	CSALERQGVVGYTF
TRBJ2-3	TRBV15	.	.	TGTGCCACCAGCCTCGGAGCGGAGGATACGCAGTATTTT	CATSLGAEDTQYF
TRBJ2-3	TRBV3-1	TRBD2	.	TGTGCCAGCAGCCAAGCGGGGACTAGCGGGGGAGCAGGTACGCAGTATTTT	CASSQAGTSGGAGTQYF
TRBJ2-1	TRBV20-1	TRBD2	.	TGCAGTGCTAGAGATGCGGCTAGCGGGGTCTACAATGAGCAGTTCTTC	CSARDAASGVYNEQFF
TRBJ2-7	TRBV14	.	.	TGTGCCAGCAGCCAAGTGTCGGTCTACGAGCAGTACTTC	CASSQVSVYEQYF
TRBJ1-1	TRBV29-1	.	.	TGCAGCGTTGTACAGTCCCAGAACACTGAAGCTTTCTTT	CSVVQSQNTEAFF
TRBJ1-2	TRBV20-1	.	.	TGCAGTGCTATCCCAGGGTGGGGCTACACCTTC	CSAIPGWGYTF
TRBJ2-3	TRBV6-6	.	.	TGTGCCACCTTAGAGGACCGCCGGGAAAGGACAGATACGCAGTATTTT	CATLEDRRERTDTQYF
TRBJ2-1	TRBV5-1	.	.	TGCGCCAGCAGCTTGGTCTGGGCGGGCCGGGACTTCAATGAGCAGTTCTTC	CASSLVWAGRDFNEQFF
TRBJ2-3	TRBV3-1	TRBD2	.	TGTGCCAGCAGCCAAGGTGCGGGGGGGCGAGCAGATACGCAGTATTTT	CASSQGAGGRADTQYF
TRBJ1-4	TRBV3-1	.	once	TGTGCCAGCAGCGACTGGGGGGAAAAACTGTTTTTT	CASSDWGEKLFF
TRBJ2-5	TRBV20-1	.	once	TGCGCAAAAAGGGGGTACCAAGAGACCCAGTACTTC	CAKRGYQETQYF
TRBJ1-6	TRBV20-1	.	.	TGCAGTGCTAGGACAGCCCTCTCCTATAATTCACCCCTCCACTTT	CSARTALSYNSPLHF
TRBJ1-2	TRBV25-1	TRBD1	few	TGTGCCAGCAGTAACCCGACAGGGGGCTACACCTTC	CASSNPTGGYTF
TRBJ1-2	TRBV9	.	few	TGTGCCAGCAGCGGCAATGGCTACACCTTC	CASSGNGYTF
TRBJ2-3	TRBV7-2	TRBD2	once	TGTGCCAGCAGCTTAAGGAGCGGGGGGGAGAGGTATTTT	CASSLRSGGERYF
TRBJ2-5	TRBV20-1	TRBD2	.	TGCAGTTCTCCGGGACTAGCGGGGGCCCTCCAAGAGACCCAGTACTTC	CSSPGLAGALQETQYF
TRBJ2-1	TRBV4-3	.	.	TGCGCCAGCAGCAACAACCCCGGGGATGAGCAGTTCTTC	CASSNNPGDEQFF
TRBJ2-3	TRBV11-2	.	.	TGTGCCAGCAGCACAGGGTTTGGAGGGGCCGATACGCAGTATTTT	CASSTGFGGADTQYF
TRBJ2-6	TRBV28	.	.	TGTGCCAGCATTTCCCACGGGGTATCCGGGGCCAACGTCCTGACTTTC	CASISHGVSGANVLTF